A selection of T cell receptor beta chains follows, all from one sample in a study of CD8+ T cells in alopecia areata. Repertoires were generated with immunoSEQ multiplex PCR, while TCRdb's copy carries only in-frame clones and drops some. The profile shows 150,000 to 200,000 clones, about 60% of them singletons. The material was CD8+ T cells sorted from blood, obtained at week 24, from a patient treated with tofacitinib. The source is a human donor with alopecia areata. Each CDR3 is given with its conserved first and last residue. A D gene is named only where the DNA matches it firmly.

>15|.|TRBJ1-2|TRBV7-8
CASSLYTRDGYGYTF
TGTGCCAGCAGCTTATACACCCGGGACGGCTATGGCTACACCTTC
>15|TRBD1|TRBJ2-1|TRBV4-1
CASSQVGTANNEQFF
TGCGCCAGCAGCCAAGTGGGGACAGCTAACAATGAGCAGTTCTTC
>13|.|TRBJ2-7|TRBV29-1
CSVEDREEDEQYF
TGCAGCGTTGAAGACAGGGAGGAGGACGAGCAGTACTTC
>13|.|TRBJ2-1|TRBV10-3
CAISDGIGNEQFF
TGTGCCATCAGTGATGGAATAGGCAATGAGCAGTTCTTC
>14|TRBD1|TRBJ1-3|TRBV30
CASFGGQAGNTIYF
TGTGCCTCGTTCGGGGGACAGGCTGGAAACACCATATATTTT
>14|TRBD1|TRBJ1-2|TRBV2
CASSGRQGDYGYTF
TGTGCCAGCAGTGGCCGACAGGGAGACTATGGCTACACCTTC
>16|.|TRBJ2-2|TRBV7-6
CASSYPAQGLGGELFF
TGTGCCAGCAGCTACCCCGCACAGGGTTTAGGCGGGGAGCTGTTTTTT
>14|TRBD1|TRBJ1-2|TRBV27
CASSQRDRTGGYTF
TGTGCCAGCAGTCAACGGGACAGAACCGGGGGCTACACCTTC
>13|.|TRBJ2-7|TRBV23-1
CAVIWHYEGPKYF
TGCGCCGTAATATGGCATTACGAGGGGCCTAAGTACTTC
>15|TRBD1|TRBJ2-1|TRBV29-1
CSVEGEDRVYNEQFF
TGCAGCGTTGAGGGTGAGGACAGGGTCTACAATGAGCAGTTCTTC
>16|.|TRBJ2-1|TRBV14
CASSQALRLGGQEQFF
TGTGCCAGCAGCCAAGCCTTGCGACTTGGGGGCCAGGAGCAGTTCTTC
>10|.|TRBJ1-2|TRBV25-1
CASRGEGYTF
TGTGCCAGCAGGGGAGAAGGCTACACCTTC
>13|.|TRBJ2-3|TRBV10-3
CAISESGTDTQYF
TGTGCCATCAGTGAGTCGGGAACAGATACGCAGTATTTT
>14|.|TRBJ2-1|TRBV30
CAWSVLSAYNEQFF
TGTGCCTGGAGTGTACTGTCAGCCTACAATGAGCAGTTCTTC
>15|.|TRBJ2-1|TRBV7-3
CASSSGGGGVNEQFF
TGTGCCAGCAGCTCAGGAGGCGGTGGGGTCAATGAGCAGTTCTTC
>14|TRBD1|TRBJ1-1|TRBV29-1
CSGMGQGGGTEAFF
TGCAGCGGGATGGGACAGGGCGGTGGAACTGAAGCTTTCTTT